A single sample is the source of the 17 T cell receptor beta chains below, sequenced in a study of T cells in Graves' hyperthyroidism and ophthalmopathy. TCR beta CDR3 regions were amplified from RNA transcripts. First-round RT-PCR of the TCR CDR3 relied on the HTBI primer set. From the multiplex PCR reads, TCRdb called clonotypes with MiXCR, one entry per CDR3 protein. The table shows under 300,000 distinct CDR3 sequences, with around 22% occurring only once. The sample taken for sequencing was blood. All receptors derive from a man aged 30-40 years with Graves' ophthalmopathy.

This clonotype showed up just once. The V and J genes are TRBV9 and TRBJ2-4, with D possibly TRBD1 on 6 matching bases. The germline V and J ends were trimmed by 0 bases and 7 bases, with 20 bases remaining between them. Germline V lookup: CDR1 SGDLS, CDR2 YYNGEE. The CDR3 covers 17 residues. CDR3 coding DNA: TGTGCCAGCAGCGTAGGGGCAGGGGCCGTCTTGGCTAACATTCAGTACTTC. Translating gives CASSVGAGAVLANIQYF.

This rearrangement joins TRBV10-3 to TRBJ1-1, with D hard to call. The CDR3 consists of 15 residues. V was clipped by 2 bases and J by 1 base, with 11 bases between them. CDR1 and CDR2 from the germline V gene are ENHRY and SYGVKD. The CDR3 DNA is TGTGCCATCAGTGAGCGCGGTGGCAAGAACACTGAAGCTTTCTTT. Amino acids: CAISERGGKNTEAFF.

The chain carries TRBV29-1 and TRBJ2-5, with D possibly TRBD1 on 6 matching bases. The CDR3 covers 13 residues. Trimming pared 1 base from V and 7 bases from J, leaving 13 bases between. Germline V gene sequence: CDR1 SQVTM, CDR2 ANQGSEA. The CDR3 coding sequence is TGCAGCGTTGAAGGGTACAGGGATGGGACCCAGTACTTC. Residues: CSVEGYRDGTQYF.

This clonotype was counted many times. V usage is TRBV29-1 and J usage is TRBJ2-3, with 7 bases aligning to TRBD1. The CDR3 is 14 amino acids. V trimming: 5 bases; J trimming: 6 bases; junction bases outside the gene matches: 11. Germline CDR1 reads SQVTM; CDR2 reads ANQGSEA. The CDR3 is CSVFGQVGRDTQYF. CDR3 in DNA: TGCAGCGTTTTCGGACAGGTGGGCCGGGATACGCAGTATTTT.

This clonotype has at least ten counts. CDR3 residues: CASRFDRLMNTEAFF. CDR3 nucleotide sequence: TGTGCCAGCAGATTTGACCGCTTAATGAACACTGAAGCTTTCTTT. The V call is TRBV28, the J call TRBJ1-1; D is unresolved. The germline V gene encodes CDR1 MDHEN and CDR2 SYDVKM. The length of the CDR3 is 15 residues. V lost 6 bases and J 0 bases, leaving 14 bases between the germline ends.

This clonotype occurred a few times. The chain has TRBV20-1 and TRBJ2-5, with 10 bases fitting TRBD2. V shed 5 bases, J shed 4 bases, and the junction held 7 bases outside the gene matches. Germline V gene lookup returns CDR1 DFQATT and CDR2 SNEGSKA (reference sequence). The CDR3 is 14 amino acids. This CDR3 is CSAESGRARETQYF. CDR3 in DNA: TGCAGTGCTGAAAGCGGGAGGGCCCGAGAGACCCAGTACTTC.

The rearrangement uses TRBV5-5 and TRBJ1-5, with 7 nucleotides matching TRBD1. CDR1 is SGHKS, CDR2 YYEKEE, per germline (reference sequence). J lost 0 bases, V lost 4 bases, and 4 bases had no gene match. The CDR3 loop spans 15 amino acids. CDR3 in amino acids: CASSAGQSSNQPQHF. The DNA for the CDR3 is TGTGCCAGCAGCGCGGGACAGAGTAGCAATCAGCCCCAGCATTTT.

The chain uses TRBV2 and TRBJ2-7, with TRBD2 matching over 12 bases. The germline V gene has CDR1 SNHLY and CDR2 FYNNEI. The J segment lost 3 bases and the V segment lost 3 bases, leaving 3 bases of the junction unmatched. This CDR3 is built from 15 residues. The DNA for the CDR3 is TGTGCCAGCAGTGACGAGACTAGCGGGAGCTACGAGCAGTACTTC. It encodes CASSDETSGSYEQYF.

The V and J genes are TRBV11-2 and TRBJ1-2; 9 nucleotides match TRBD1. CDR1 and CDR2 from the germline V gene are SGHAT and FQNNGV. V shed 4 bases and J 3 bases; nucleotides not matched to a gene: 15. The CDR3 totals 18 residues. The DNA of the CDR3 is TGTGCCAGCAGCTCCTCCCGACTCATCCGACAGGGGGACTATGGCTACACCTTC. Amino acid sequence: CASSSSRLIRQGDYGYTF.

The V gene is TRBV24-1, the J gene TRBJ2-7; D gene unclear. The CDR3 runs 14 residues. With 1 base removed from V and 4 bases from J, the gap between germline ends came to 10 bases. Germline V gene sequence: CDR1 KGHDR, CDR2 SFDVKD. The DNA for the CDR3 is TGTGCCACCAGTGATTTTCCTCGCAGTTACGAGCAGTACTTC. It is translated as CATSDFPRSYEQYF.

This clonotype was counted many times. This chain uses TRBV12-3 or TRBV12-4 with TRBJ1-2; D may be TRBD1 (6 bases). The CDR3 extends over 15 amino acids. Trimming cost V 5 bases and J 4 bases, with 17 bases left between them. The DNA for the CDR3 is TGTGCCAGCAGTACAAACTGGGACACAACCTATGGCTACACCTTC. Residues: CASSTNWDTTYGYTF.

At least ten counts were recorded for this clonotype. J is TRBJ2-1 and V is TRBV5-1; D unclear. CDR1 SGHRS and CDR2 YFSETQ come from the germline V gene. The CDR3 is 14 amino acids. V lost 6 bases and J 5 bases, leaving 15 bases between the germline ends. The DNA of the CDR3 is TGCGCCAGCACGCAGGCGAGTACAAACAATGAGCAGTTCTTC. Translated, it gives CASTQASTNNEQFF.

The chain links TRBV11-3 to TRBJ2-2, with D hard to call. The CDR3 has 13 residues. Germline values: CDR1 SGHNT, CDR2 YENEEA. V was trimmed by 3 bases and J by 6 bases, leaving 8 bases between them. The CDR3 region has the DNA TGTGCCAGCAGCTTTATCGAGTCCGGGGAGCTGTTTTTT. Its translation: CASSFIESGELFF.

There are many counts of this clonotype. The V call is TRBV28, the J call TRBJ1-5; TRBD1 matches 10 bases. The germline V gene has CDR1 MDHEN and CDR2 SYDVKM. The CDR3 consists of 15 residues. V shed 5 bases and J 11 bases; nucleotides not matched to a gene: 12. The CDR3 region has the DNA TGTGCCAGCAGTCCCGGGACAGGGGTCAAGCAGGCCCAGCATTTT. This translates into CASSPGTGVKQAQHF.

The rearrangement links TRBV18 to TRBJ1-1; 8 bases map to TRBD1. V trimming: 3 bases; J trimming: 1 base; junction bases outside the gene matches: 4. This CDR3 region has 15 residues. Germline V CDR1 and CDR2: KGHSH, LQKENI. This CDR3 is CASSPWTGTNTEAFF. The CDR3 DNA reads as TGTGCCAGCTCACCTTGGACAGGGACGAACACTGAAGCTTTCTTT.

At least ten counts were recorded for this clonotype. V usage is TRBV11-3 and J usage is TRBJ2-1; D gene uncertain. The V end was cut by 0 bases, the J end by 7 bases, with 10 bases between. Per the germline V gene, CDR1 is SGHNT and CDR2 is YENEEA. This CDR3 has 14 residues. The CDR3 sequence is CASSLEQRWNEQFF. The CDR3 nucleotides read TGTGCCAGCAGCTTAGAACAGCGTTGGAATGAGCAGTTCTTC.

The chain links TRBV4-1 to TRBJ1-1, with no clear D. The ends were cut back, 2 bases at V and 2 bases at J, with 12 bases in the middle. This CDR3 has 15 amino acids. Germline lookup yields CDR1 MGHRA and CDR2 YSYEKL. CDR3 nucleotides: TGCGCCAGCAGCCAAATGAACCCACCCAACACTGAAGCTTTCTTT. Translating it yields CASSQMNPPNTEAFF.